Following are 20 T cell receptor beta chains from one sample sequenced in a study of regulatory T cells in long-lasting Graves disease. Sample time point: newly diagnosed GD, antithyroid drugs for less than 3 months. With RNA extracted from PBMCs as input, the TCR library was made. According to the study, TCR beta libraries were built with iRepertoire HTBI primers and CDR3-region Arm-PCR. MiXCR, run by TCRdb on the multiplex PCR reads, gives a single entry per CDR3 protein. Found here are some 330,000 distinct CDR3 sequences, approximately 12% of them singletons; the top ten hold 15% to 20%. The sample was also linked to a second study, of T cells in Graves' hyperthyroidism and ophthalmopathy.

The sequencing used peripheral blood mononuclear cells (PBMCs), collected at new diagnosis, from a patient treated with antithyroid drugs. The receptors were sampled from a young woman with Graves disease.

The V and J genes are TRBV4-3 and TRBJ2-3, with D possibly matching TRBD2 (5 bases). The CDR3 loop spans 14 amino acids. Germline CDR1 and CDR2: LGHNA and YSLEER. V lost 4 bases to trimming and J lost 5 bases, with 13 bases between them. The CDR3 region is CASSLVGLGDTQYF. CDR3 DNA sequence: TGCGCCAGCAGCCTAGTCGGACTGGGAGATACGCAGTATTTT.

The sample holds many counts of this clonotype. CDR3 in amino acids: CASSPRLSAREMTGELFF. DNA for the CDR3: TGTGCCAGCAGTCCCCGTTTGTCCGCGCGGGAGATGACCGGGGAGCTGTTTTTT. The V and J genes are TRBV12-3 or TRBV12-4 and TRBJ2-2; 7 nucleotides align to TRBD2. The CDR3 totals 18 residues. With V trimmed by 5 bases and J by 5 bases, 17 bases remained unmatched.

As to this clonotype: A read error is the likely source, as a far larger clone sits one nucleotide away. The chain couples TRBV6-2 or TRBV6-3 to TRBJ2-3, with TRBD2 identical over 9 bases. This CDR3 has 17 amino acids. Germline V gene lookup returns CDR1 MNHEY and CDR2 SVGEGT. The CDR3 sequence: CASSYSLCLGLASTRYF. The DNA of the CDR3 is TGTGCCAGCAGTTACTCTCTGTGTTTGGGACTAGCAAGTACGCGGTATTTT.

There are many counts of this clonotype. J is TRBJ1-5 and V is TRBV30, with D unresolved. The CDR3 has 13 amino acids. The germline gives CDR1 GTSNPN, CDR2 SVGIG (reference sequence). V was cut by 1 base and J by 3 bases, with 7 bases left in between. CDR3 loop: CAWSAGPNQPQHF. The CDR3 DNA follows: TGTGCCTGGAGTGCTGGACCCAATCAGCCCCAGCATTTT.

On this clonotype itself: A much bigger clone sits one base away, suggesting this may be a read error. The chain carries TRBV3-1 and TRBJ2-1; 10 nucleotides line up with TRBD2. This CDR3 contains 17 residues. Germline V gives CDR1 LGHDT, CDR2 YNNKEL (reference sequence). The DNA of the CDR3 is TGTGCCAGCAGCCAAGACAGACTAGCGGGTTCCTACAGTGAGCAGTTCTTC. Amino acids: CASSQDRLAGSYSEQFF.

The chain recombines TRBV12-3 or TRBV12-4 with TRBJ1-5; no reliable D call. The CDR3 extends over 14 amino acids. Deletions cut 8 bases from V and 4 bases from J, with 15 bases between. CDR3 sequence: CASDDGRENQPQHF. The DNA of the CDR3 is TGTGCCAGCGACGATGGACGGGAGAATCAGCCCCAGCATTTT.

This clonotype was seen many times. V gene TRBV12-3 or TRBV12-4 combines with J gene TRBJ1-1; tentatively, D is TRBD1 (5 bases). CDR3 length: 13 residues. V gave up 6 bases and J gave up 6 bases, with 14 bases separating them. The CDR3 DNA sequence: TGTGCCAGCAGCCTCGCCGGGGGGGCTGAAGCTTTCTTT. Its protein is CASSLAGGAEAFF.

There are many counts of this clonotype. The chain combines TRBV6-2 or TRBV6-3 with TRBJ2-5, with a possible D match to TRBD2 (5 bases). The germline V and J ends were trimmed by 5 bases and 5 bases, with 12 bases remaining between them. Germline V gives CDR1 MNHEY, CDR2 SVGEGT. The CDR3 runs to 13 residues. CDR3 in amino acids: CASSRGYGETQYF. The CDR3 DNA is TGTGCCAGCAGTCGGGGTTACGGCGAGACCCAGTACTTC.

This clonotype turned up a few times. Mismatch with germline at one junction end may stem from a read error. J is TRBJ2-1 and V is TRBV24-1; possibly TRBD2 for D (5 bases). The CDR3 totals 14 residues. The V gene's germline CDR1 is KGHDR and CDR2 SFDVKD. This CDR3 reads CATSDLRAGLEQSF. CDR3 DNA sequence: TGTGCCACCAGTGATTTGAGGGCGGGCCTCGAGCAGTCCTTC.

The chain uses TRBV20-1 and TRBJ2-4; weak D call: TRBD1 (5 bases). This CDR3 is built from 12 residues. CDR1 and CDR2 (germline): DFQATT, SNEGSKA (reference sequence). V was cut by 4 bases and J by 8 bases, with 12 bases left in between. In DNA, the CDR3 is TGCAGTGCTACGGGCAGGGATGACATTCAGTACTTC. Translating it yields CSATGRDDIQYF.

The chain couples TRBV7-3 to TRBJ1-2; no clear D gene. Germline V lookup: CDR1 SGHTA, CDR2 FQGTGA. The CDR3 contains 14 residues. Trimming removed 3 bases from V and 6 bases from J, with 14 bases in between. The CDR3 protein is CASSFGASRDGYTF. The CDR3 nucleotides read TGTGCCAGCAGCTTCGGTGCTTCGAGGGATGGCTACACCTTC.

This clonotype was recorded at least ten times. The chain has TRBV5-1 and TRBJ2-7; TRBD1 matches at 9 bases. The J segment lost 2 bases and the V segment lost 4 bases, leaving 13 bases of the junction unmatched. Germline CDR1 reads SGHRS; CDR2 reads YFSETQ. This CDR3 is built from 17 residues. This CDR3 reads CASSQGRGQGPTYEQYF. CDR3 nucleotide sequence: TGCGCCAGCAGCCAAGGCCGGGGACAGGGCCCGACCTACGAGCAGTACTTC.

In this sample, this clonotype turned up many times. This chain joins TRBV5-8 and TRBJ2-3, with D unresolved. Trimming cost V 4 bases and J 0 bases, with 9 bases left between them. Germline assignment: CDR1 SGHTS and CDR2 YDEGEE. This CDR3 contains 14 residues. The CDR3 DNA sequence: TGTGCCAGCAGCCTACCCAGGAGCACAGATACGCAGTATTTT. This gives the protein CASSLPRSTDTQYF.

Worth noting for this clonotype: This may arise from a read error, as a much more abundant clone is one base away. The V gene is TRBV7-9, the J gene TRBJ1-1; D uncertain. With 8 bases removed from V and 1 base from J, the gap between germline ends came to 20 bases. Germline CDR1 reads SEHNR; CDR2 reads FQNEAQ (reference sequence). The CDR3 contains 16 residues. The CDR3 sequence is CASLPYLGIGNTEAFF. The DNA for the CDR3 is TGTGCCAGCCTCCCCTACCTGGGAATTGGGAACACTGAAGCTTTCTTT.

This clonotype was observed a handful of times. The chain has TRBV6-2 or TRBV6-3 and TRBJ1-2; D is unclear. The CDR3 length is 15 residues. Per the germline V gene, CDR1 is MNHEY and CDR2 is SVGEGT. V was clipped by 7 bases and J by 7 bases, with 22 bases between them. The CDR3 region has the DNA TGTGCCAGCAATTTAGGCGCGGGCTCGCGCGGTGGCTACACCTTC. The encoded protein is CASNLGAGSRGGYTF.

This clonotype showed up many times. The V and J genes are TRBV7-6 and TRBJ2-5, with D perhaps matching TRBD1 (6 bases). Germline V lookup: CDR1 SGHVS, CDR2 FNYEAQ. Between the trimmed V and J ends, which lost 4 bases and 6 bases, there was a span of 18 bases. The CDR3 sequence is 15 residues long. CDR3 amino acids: CASSSPGQADQTQYF. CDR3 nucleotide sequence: TGTGCCAGCAGCTCACCGGGACAAGCGGACCAGACCCAGTACTTC.

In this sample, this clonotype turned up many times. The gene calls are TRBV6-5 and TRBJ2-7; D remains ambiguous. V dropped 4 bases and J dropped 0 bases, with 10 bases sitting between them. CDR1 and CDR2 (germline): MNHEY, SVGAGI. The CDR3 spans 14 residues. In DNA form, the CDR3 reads TGTGCCAGCAGTTCATACAGATTCTCCTACGAGCAGTACTTC. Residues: CASSSYRFSYEQYF.

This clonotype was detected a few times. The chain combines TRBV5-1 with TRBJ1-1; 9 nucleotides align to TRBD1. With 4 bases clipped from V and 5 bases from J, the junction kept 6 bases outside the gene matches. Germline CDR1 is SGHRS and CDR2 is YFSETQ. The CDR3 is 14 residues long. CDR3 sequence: CASSAGQGGTEAFF. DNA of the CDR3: TGCGCCAGCAGCGCGGGACAGGGAGGGACTGAAGCTTTCTTT.

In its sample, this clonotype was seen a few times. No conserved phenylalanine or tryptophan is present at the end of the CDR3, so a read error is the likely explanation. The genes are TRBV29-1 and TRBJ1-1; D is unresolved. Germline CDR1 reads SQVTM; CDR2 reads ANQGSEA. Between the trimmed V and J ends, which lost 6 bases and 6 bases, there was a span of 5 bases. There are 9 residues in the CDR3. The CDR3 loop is CSVGAEAFL. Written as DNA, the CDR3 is TGCAGCGTCGGCGCTGAAGCTTTCTTA.

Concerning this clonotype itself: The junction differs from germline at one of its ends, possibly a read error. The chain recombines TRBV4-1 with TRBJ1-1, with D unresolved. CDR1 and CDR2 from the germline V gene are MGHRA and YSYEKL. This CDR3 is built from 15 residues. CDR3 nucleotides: TGCGCCAGCAGCCAAGGTGACGGAATGAACACTGAAGCTTCCTTT. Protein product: CASSQGDGMNTEASF.